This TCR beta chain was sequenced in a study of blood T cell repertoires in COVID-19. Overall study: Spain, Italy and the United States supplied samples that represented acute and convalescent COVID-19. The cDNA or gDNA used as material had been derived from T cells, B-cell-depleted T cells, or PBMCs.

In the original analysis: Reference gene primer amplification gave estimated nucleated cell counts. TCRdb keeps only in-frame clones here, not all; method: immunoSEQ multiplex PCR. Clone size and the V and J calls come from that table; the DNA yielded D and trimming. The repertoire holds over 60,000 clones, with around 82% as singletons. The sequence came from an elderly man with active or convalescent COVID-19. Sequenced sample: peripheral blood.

The CDR3 loop is CASATSYEQYF. As DNA, the CDR3 is TGTGCTAGTGCGACTAGCTACGAGCAGTACTTC. The chain joins TRBV12-5 to TRBJ2-7, with D perhaps TRBD2 (6 bases). The CDR3 contains 11 residues. The V end lost 7 bases, the J end lost 3 bases, and 7 bases lay between the germline ends. Germline V gene data show CDR1 as LGHNT and CDR2 as FRNRAP. The full variable domain, in which reference TRBV12-5 and TRBJ2-7 provide the parts outside the CDR3, is DARVTQTPRHKVTEMGQEVTMRCQPILGHNTVFWYRQTMMQGLELLAYFRNRAPLDDSGMPKDRFSAEMPDATLATLKIQPSEPRDSAVYFCASATSYEQYFGPGTRLTVT.